A selection of T cell receptor beta chains follows, all from one sample in a study of response to subunit inactivated influenza vaccine. TCRdb re-called the RT-PCR reads with MiXCR, one entry per CDR3 protein. The table shows roughly 710,000 distinct CDR3 sequences, with less than 15% occurring only once. The sequenced sample was PBMCs from blood, obtained 14 days before vaccination. These receptors all come from a man aged 45-60 years who received an inactivated influenza vaccine. Both conserved end residues are part of each CDR3. A D gene is named only where the DNA matches it firmly. Clone sizes are given selectively: once, few, many, or a class where the clone is expanded.

len | j_gene | d_gene | abundance | v_gene | CDR3aa | CDR3nt
14 | TRBJ2-1 | TRBD2 | many | TRBV7-9 | CASSLLSGNNEQFF | TGTGCCAGCAGCTTACTTAGCGGGAACAATGAGCAGTTCTTC
15 | TRBJ2-7 | - | many | TRBV5-1 | CASSLALESTYEQYF | TGCGCCAGCAGCTTGGCCCTGGAGTCCACCTACGAGCAGTACTTC
13 | TRBJ2-7 | TRBD1 | many | TRBV11-2 | CASSWKTGVEQYF | TGTGCCAGCAGCTGGAAGACAGGGGTCGAGCAGTACTTC
14 | TRBJ2-3 | - | few | TRBV6-5 | CASSHGQITDTQYF | TGTGCCAGCAGTCACGGACAGATCACAGATACGCAGTATTTT
12 | TRBJ2-3 | - | few | TRBV4-3 | CASSRSEDTQYF | TGCGCCAGCAGCCGGTCCGAAGATACGCAGTATTTT
16 | TRBJ2-2 | TRBD2 | many | TRBV12-3/TRBV12-4 | CASSLTSGRRTGELFF | TGTGCCAGCAGCCTGACTAGCGGGAGACGCACCGGGGAGCTGTTTTTT
14 | TRBJ2-3 | TRBD2 | - | TRBV20-1 | CSEILAGEEDTQYF | TGCAGTGAAATCCTAGCGGGAGAAGAAGATACGCAGTATTTT
14 | TRBJ2-3 | TRBD1 | few | TRBV5-1 | CASSYGQGIDTQYF | TGCGCCAGCAGCTACGGACAGGGCATAGATACGCAGTATTTT
15 | TRBJ2-3 | TRBD2 | - | TRBV29-1 | CSVEGARGATDTQYF | TGCAGCGTCGAAGGGGCGCGGGGGGCCACAGATACGCAGTATTTT
13 | TRBJ2-5 | - | - | TRBV7-9 | CASSLGAAETQYF | TGTGCCAGCAGCTTAGGGGCTGCAGAGACCCAGTACTTC
16 | TRBJ2-3 | TRBD2 | - | TRBV20-1 | CSASLAGGSWTDTQYF | TGCAGTGCTAGCCTAGCGGGGGGGTCTTGGACAGATACGCAGTATTTT
12 | TRBJ2-3 | - | many | TRBV5-1 | CASGMDTDTQYF | TGCGCCAGCGGAATGGATACAGATACGCAGTATTTT
14 | TRBJ1-4 | - | many | TRBV12-3/TRBV12-4 | CASSLGALGEKLFF | TGTGCCAGCAGTTTAGGGGCCCTAGGTGAAAAACTGTTTTTT
14 | TRBJ2-7 | - | - | TRBV10-3 | CAISSRDPRYEQYF | TGTGCCATCAGTAGCCGGGACCCGCGCTACGAGCAGTACTTC
17 | TRBJ2-2 | - | few | TRBV5-6 | CASSLWQQAWYTGELFF | TGTGCCAGCAGCTTGTGGCAGCAGGCCTGGTACACCGGGGAGCTGTTTTTT
14 | TRBJ1-3 | TRBD1 | few | TRBV20-1 | CSARRGGEGNTIYF | TGCAGTGCTAGAAGAGGGGGCGAAGGAAACACCATATATTTT
13 | TRBJ1-3 | - | few | TRBV6-1 | CASSPVAGNTIYF | TGTGCCAGCAGCCCGGTGGCGGGTAACACCATATATTTT
14 | TRBJ1-1 | - | - | TRBV7-9 | CASSPDTLTTEAFF | TGTGCCAGCAGCCCGGACACACTGACCACTGAAGCTTTCTTT
14 | TRBJ2-1 | TRBD2 | - | TRBV5-1 | CASSLVLAGNEQFF | TGCGCCAGCAGCTTGGTTCTAGCGGGCAATGAGCAGTTCTTC
13 | TRBJ2-5 | - | - | TRBV11-2 | CASSPRTAETQYF | TGTGCCAGCAGCCCCCGTACCGCGGAGACCCAGTACTTC
18 | TRBJ2-1 | TRBD2 | few | TRBV10-3 | CAISDGTSGRFTGGEQFF | TGTGCCATCAGTGATGGGACTAGCGGGAGATTTACGGGAGGTGAGCAGTTCTTC
17 | TRBJ2-1 | TRBD2 | many | TRBV27 | CASSLTSGGYSYNEQFF | TGTGCCAGCAGTTTAACTAGCGGGGGCTACTCCTACAATGAGCAGTTCTTC
13 | TRBJ2-1 | - | - | TRBV6-5 | CASSFGVNDEQFF | TGTGCCAGCAGTTTCGGGGTTAACGATGAGCAGTTCTTC
11 | TRBJ2-7 | - | few | TRBV5-1 | CASSLAAEQYF | TGCGCCAGCAGCTTGGCCGCCGAGCAGTACTTC
13 | TRBJ1-1 | - | - | TRBV25-1 | CATTQGGDTEAFF | TGTGCCACCACCCAAGGAGGGGACACTGAAGCTTTCTTT
16 | TRBJ1-2 | - | once | TRBV27 | CASSSSWGGYGIGYTF | TGTGCCAGCAGCTCCTCCTGGGGGGGCTACGGGATTGGCTACACCTTC
12 | TRBJ2-6 | - | - | TRBV20-1 | CSATPGANVLTF | TGCAGTGCTACCCCTGGGGCCAACGTCCTGACTTTC
12 | TRBJ2-4 | - | many | TRBV29-1 | CSVGVTENIQYF | TGCAGCGTGGGTGTTACGGAAAACATTCAGTACTTC
15 | TRBJ2-3 | - | many | TRBV5-6 | CASSPVPGSEHTQYF | TGTGCCAGCAGCCCAGTGCCGGGAAGCGAGCATACGCAGTATTTT
13 | TRBJ2-5 | - | - | TRBV6-1 | CATGGGGLETQYF | TGTGCCACCGGGGGAGGAGGGTTGGAGACCCAGTACTTC
15 | TRBJ2-7 | - | - | TRBV9 | CASSVDAGGGYEQYF | TGTGCCAGCAGCGTAGACGCAGGGGGAGGCTACGAGCAGTACTTC
14 | TRBJ2-1 | - | - | TRBV15 | CATREGGFYNEQFF | TGTGCCACTCGAGAGGGGGGCTTCTACAATGAGCAGTTCTTC
12 | TRBJ1-2 | - | many | TRBV12-3/TRBV12-4 | CASSLGGGGYTF | TGTGCCAGCAGTTTAGGAGGGGGTGGCTACACCTTC
15 | TRBJ2-5 | TRBD1 | few | TRBV5-1 | CASSFVPGQQETQYF | TGCGCCAGCAGCTTCGTACCGGGACAGCAAGAGACCCAGTACTTC
13 | TRBJ2-3 | - | few | TRBV27 | CASASSLSDTQYF | TGTGCCAGCGCATCCAGTTTATCAGATACGCAGTATTTT
14 | TRBJ1-4 | - | - | TRBV7-9 | CASSLSFAGEKLFF | TGTGCCAGCAGCTTATCATTCGCGGGTGAAAAACTGTTTTTT
12 | TRBJ2-2 | - | few | TRBV10-3 | CAIRSSAGELFF | TGTGCCATCAGATCTAGCGCCGGGGAGCTGTTTTTT
13 | TRBJ1-3 | - | few | TRBV20-1 | CSARDGGDNTIYF | TGCAGTGCTAGAGATGGCGGCGACAACACCATATATTTT
13 | TRBJ1-5 | TRBD1 | many | TRBV7-9 | CASSWDSNQPQHF | TGTGCCAGCAGCTGGGACAGTAATCAGCCCCAGCATTTT
13 | TRBJ1-1 | - | many | TRBV6-4 | CATDHGWNTEAFF | TGTGCCACCGACCATGGATGGAACACTGAAGCTTTCTTT
13 | TRBJ2-1 | - | many | TRBV2 | CASSEADRTEQFF | TGTGCCAGCAGTGAAGCGGACCGGACAGAGCAGTTCTTC
13 | TRBJ1-5 | TRBD1 | many | TRBV6-1 | CASRGQGGQPQHF | TGTGCCAGCAGGGGACAGGGGGGTCAGCCCCAGCATTTT
16 | TRBJ2-7 | TRBD1 | - | TRBV12-3/TRBV12-4 | CASSFRGQGRSYEQYF | TGTGCCAGCAGTTTCAGGGGACAGGGCAGGTCCTACGAGCAGTACTTC
16 | TRBJ1-4 | - | - | TRBV6-5 | CASSYSIPTRNEKLFF | TGTGCCAGCAGTTACTCGATCCCTACCAGAAATGAAAAACTGTTTTTT
12 | TRBJ2-7 | - | many | TRBV3-1 | CASSQSVPGLYF | TGTGCCAGCAGCCAATCAGTTCCGGGACTGTACTTC
13 | TRBJ1-5 | TRBD1 | - | TRBV7-2 | CASSWTGIQPQHF | TGTGCCAGCAGCTGGACAGGGATTCAGCCCCAGCATTTT
12 | TRBJ2-5 | - | - | TRBV29-1 | CSVVTGMETQYF | TGCAGCGTTGTAACAGGGATGGAGACCCAGTACTTC
12 | TRBJ2-1 | TRBD1 | few | TRBV2 | CASSVTGGGGFF | TGTGCCAGCAGCGTGACAGGGGGTGGGGGGTTCTTC
16 | TRBJ2-2 | - | - | TRBV6-5 | CASSYSPGAVTGELFF | TGTGCCAGCAGTTACTCGCCGGGGGCGGTCACCGGGGAGCTGTTTTTT
15 | TRBJ2-2 | - | - | TRBV28 | CASRPPGRRTGELFF | TGTGCCAGCAGACCTCCCGGAAGGCGGACCGGGGAGCTGTTTTTT
18 | TRBJ2-3 | TRBD2 | few | TRBV4-1 | CASSQERLAGGSTDTQYF | TGCGCCAGCAGCCAAGAACGCCTAGCGGGAGGTTCAACAGATACGCAGTATTTT
13 | TRBJ1-2 | - | many | TRBV14 | CASSQGRRYGYTF | TGTGCCAGCAGCCAAGGCAGAAGATATGGCTACACCTTC
13 | TRBJ2-5 | - | few | TRBV27 | CASSVGYSTAQYF | TGTGCCAGCAGTGTCGGTTACTCGACGGCCCAGTACTTC
15 | TRBJ2-7 | - | - | TRBV28 | CASSLEGTPPYEQYF | TGTGCCAGCAGTCTTGAGGGGACACCACCCTACGAGCAGTACTTC
14 | TRBJ1-2 | TRBD1 | - | TRBV20-1 | CSASAGQGFYGYTF | TGCAGTGCTAGCGCAGGACAGGGGTTCTATGGCTACACCTTC
15 | TRBJ2-1 | TRBD1 | - | TRBV24-1 | CATSALGTGNNEQFF | TGTGCCACCAGTGCCCTAGGGACAGGGAACAATGAGCAGTTCTTC
15 | TRBJ2-1 | TRBD2 | few | TRBV30 | CAWSVGLAGIDEQFF | TGTGCCTGGAGTGTGGGGCTAGCGGGAATTGATGAGCAGTTCTTC